This TCR beta chain came from a study of T cell responses to AZD1222 COVID-19 vaccine. The CDR3 consists of 18 residues. CDR1 is MGHRA and CDR2 is YSYEKL in the germline V gene. V was clipped by 0 bases and J by 4 bases, with 21 bases between them. Sequencing was performed with immunoSEQ multiplex PCR; in TCRdb, only in-frame clones are kept and a portion is missing. The sample holds 150,000 or so clones; about 93% are singletons and the top ten take approximately 4.9%. The J gene is TRBJ1-2, the V gene TRBV4-1, with no clear D. Sample: peripheral blood, taken on day 0 of AZD1222 vaccination. The sequence was collected from an adult in good health. This CDR3 is CASSQEGRGFAYTYGYTF. The DNA for the CDR3 is TGCGCCAGCAGCCAAGAAGGGCGGGGTTTCGCCTATACCTATGGCTACACCTTC.